One sample yielded the 18 T cell receptor beta chains listed below, sequenced in a study of cytomegalovirus exposure and HLA in healthy donors. Amplification used 60 Vbeta primers and 13 Jbeta primers. Generated by immunoSEQ multiplex PCR, the TCRdb table keeps only in-frame clones and is missing some. The sample comprises 160,000 or so clones, around 80% of which are singletons, and 7.5% to 9% rests with the top ten. The sample consisted of PBMCs. These TCRs come from a male donor in good health and CMV-seropositive.

The chain employs TRBV25-1 and TRBJ1-6; D may be TRBD1 (5 bases). The V end lost 8 bases, the J end lost 7 bases, and 9 bases lay between the germline ends. The CDR3 runs 12 residues. The germline gives CDR1 MGHDK, CDR2 SYGVNS. CDR3 sequence reads: CASRDSNSPLHF. For the CDR3, the DNA is TGTGCCAGCCGGGACTCCAATTCACCCCTCCACTTT.

The V call is TRBV30, the J call TRBJ2-7; TRBD2 agrees at 7 bases. CDR1 GTSNPN and CDR2 SVGIG come from the germline V gene (reference sequence). The CDR3 sequence is 13 residues long. V dropped 4 bases and J dropped 2; count of bases not matched to a gene: 5. CDR3 nucleotides: TGTGCCTGGACTCCAAGCGGGACCTACGAGCAGTACTTC. The encoded protein is CAWTPSGTYEQYF.

This chain connects TRBV7-2 to TRBJ1-2, with a tentative D call TRBD1 (5 bases). V lost 3 bases to trimming and J lost 5 bases, with 16 bases between them. The CDR3 extends over 15 amino acids. The V gene's germline CDR1 is SGHTA and CDR2 FQGNSA. CDR3 coding DNA: TGTGCCAGCAGCTTTGCCCCAGACAGCCCGTATGGCTACACCTTC. Amino acids: CASSFAPDSPYGYTF.

This rearrangement joins TRBV19 to TRBJ1-2; no clear D gene. Germline CDR1 and CDR2: LNHDA and SQIVND (reference sequence). V lost 10 bases to trimming and J lost 8 bases, with 11 bases between them. CDR3 length: 10 amino acids. CDR3 nucleotides: TGTGCCACCTACTTGGGCGGCTACACCTTC. Translated: CATYLGGYTF.

V is TRBV5-1 and J is TRBJ2-6; D is unclear. CDR3 length equals 15 residues. Trimming shortened V by 0 bases and J by 0 bases, and 4 bases separated the two germline ends. Germline CDR1 SGHRS, CDR2 YFSETQ. CDR3 nucleotides: TGCGCCAGCAGCTTGGCAGTCTCTGGGGCCAACGTCCTGACTTTC. This gives the protein CASSLAVSGANVLTF.

The chain couples TRBV30 to TRBJ2-7; TRBD1 agrees at 8 bases. Germline CDR1 is GTSNPN and CDR2 is SVGIG (reference sequence). The junction had 3 bases not matched to a gene; V was cut back by 3 bases and J by 2 bases. This CDR3 has 13 residues. In nucleotides, the CDR3 is TGTGCCTGGAGCGAGACAGGGGCCTACGAGCAGTACTTC. This encodes CAWSETGAYEQYF.

V is TRBV10-1 and J is TRBJ2-1; possibly TRBD1 for D (5 bases). The V end was cut by 2 bases, the J end by 13 bases, with 15 bases between. In germline, CDR1 is WNHNN, CDR2 SYGVQD (reference sequence). CDR3 length equals 13 residues. In nucleotides, the CDR3 is TGCGCCAGCAGTGAGCCGCAAGGGGCAAGACAGTTCTTC. Residues: CASSEPQGARQFF.

CDR3 coding DNA: TGTGCCAGCAGTTTAACGGGACAGGGGGACAATGAGCAGTTCTTC. Protein: CASSLTGQGDNEQFF. The chain joins TRBV5-4 to TRBJ2-1; 11 bases match TRBD1. J lost 5 bases, V lost 5 bases, and 6 bases had no gene match. Germline-derived CDR1 and CDR2 are SGHNT and YYREEE (reference sequence). The CDR3 runs to 15 residues.

This chain uses TRBV7-9 with TRBJ2-2; possible D gene TRBD1, 5 bases. Germline assignment: CDR1 SEHNR and CDR2 FQNEAQ (reference sequence). This CDR3 has 15 amino acids. Trimming stripped 1 base from V and 6 bases from J, with 12 bases between. This CDR3 is CASSLGAGMAGELFF. CDR3 bases: TGTGCCAGCAGCTTAGGTGCAGGGATGGCCGGGGAGCTGTTTTTT.

J is TRBJ1-3 and V is TRBV28; D gene unclear. The germline gives CDR1 MDHEN, CDR2 SYDVKM. This CDR3 comprises 16 residues. The V gene lost 4 bases and the J gene lost 0 bases, with 13 bases spanning the gap. CDR3 amino acids: CASSSPVGSSGNTIYF. The CDR3 region has the DNA TGTGCCAGCAGTTCGCCGGTGGGCAGCTCTGGAAACACCATATATTTT.

The chain employs TRBV7-2 and TRBJ2-7; D perhaps matches TRBD2 (5 bases). V was cut by 4 bases and J by 2 bases, with 18 bases left in between. Germline V gene sequence: CDR1 SGHTA, CDR2 FQGNSA. There are 16 residues in the CDR3. The CDR3 nucleotides are TGTGCCAGCAGCTCTGCCGGGATTTTCTCCCCCTACGAGCAGTACTTC. Translating it yields CASSSAGIFSPYEQYF.

The chain has TRBV2 and TRBJ2-4; 7 bases map to TRBD1. V gave up 7 bases and J gave up 5 bases; unmatched junction bases: 8. The CDR3 has 14 amino acids. Germline V gene data show CDR1 as SNHLY and CDR2 as FYNNEI. The CDR3 spells CASTKGDSQNIQYF. The CDR3 DNA follows: TGTGCCAGCACCAAGGGGGACAGCCAAAACATTCAGTACTTC.

This sequence joins TRBV5-4 and TRBJ1-4; 7 bases are shared with TRBD1. This CDR3 comprises 14 residues. Germline V gene data show CDR1 as SGHNT and CDR2 as YYREEE (reference sequence). V lost 3 bases and J lost 2; bases outside the gene matches: 1. This CDR3 is CASSWTGTNEKLFF. In DNA, the CDR3 is TGTGCCAGCAGCTGGACAGGCACTAATGAAAAACTGTTTTTT.

The gene calls are TRBV11-2 and TRBJ1-5, with D unresolved. V gave up 1 base and J gave up 8 bases, with 12 bases separating them. In germline, CDR1 is SGHAT, CDR2 FQNNGV. The CDR3 contains 14 residues. CDR3 loop: CASSLGLSSEPQHF. The CDR3 DNA sequence: TGTGCCAGCAGCTTAGGGCTTTCTAGCGAGCCCCAGCATTTT.

A single count supports this clone. This chain joins TRBV13 and TRBJ1-5; TRBD1 matches 10 bases. The CDR3 loop spans 14 amino acids. The germline V gene has CDR1 PRHDT and CDR2 FYEKMQ (reference sequence). The V segment lost 5 bases and the J segment 9 bases; nucleotides outside the gene matches: 7. The CDR3 sequence: CASSQGQGLWPQHF. The DNA for the CDR3 is TGTGCCAGCAGCCAGGGACAGGGGCTTTGGCCCCAGCATTTT.

The rearrangement links TRBV6-5 to TRBJ1-2, with unresolved D. From germline, CDR1 is MNHEY and CDR2 SVGAGI. CDR3 length: 14 amino acids. The V end was cut by 2 bases, the J end by 4 bases, with 11 bases between. CDR3 in amino acids: CASSYDAGGYGYTF. CDR3 sequence (DNA): TGTGCCAGCAGTTACGATGCAGGTGGCTATGGCTACACCTTC.

The chain uses TRBV10-3 and TRBJ1-1; D unresolved. The CDR3 sequence is 13 residues long. The V end lost 1 base, the J end lost 11 bases, and 14 bases lay between the germline ends. CDR1 ENHRY and CDR2 SYGVKD come from the germline V gene. As DNA, the CDR3 is TGTGCCATCAGTGAGTATGACACCTCGGGGGCTTTCTTT. This codes for CAISEYDTSGAFF.

The CDR3 coding sequence is TGTGCCAGCAGTTCGGACAGCTTAGGGGTTCTGTTTTTT. It encodes CASSSDSLGVLFF. The chain recombines TRBV28 with TRBJ1-4; the D gene is possibly TRBD1 (6 bases). In germline, CDR1 is MDHEN, CDR2 SYDVKM. This CDR3 is built from 13 residues. Trimming removed 4 bases from V and 14 bases from J, with 17 bases in between.